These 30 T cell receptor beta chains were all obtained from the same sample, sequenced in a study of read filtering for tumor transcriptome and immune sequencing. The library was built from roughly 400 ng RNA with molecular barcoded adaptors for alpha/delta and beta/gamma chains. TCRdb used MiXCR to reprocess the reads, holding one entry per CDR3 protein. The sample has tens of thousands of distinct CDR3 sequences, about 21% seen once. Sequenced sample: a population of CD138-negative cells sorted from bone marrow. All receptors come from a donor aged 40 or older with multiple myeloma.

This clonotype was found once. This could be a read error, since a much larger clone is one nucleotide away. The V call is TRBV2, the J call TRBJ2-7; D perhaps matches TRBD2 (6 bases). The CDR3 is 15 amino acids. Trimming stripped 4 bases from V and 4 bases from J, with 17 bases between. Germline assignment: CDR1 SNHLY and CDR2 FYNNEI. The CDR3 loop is CASSVANGRNYEQYF. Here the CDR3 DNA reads TGTGCCAGCAGTGTGGCCAATGGGAGGAATTACGAGCAGTACTTC. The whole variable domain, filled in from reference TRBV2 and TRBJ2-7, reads EPEVTQTPSHQVTQMGQEVILRCVPISNHLYFYWYRQILGQKVEFLVSFYNNEISEKSEIFDDQFSVERPDGSNFTLKIRSTKLEDSAMYFCASSVANGRNYEQYFGPGTRLTVT.

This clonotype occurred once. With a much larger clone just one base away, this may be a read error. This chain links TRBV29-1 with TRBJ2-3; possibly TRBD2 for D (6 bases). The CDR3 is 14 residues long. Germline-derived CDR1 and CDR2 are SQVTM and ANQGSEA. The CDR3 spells CSVVGGGGTDTRYF. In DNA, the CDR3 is TGCAGCGTTGTGGGGGGAGGAGGCACAGATACGCGGTATTTT.

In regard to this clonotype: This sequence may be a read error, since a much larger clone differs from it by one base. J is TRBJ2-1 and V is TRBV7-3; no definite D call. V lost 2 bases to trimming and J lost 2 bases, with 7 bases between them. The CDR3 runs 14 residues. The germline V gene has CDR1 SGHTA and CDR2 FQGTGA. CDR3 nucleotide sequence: TGTGCCAGCAGCTTAGCGGACCCCTACAATGAGCAGTTCTTC. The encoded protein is CASSLADPYNEQFF. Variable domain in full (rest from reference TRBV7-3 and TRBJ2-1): GAGVSQTPSNKVTEKGKYVELRCDPISGHTALYWYRQSLGQGPEFLIYFQGTGAADDSGLPNDRFFAVRPEGSVSTLKIQRTERGDSAVYLCASSLADPYNEQFFGPGTRLTVL.

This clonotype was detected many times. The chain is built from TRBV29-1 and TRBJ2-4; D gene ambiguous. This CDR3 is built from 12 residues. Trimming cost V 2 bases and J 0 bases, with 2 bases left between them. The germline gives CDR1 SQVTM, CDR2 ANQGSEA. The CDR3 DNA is TGCAGCGTTGAAATAGCCAAAAACATTCAGTACTTC. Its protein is CSVEIAKNIQYF.

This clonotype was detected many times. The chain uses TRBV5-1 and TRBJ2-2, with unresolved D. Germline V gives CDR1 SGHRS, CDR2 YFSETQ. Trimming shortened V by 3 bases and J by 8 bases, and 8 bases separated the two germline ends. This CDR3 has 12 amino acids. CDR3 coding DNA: TGCGCCAGCAGCTCCGACCGGGGGGAGCTGTTTTTT. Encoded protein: CASSSDRGELFF.

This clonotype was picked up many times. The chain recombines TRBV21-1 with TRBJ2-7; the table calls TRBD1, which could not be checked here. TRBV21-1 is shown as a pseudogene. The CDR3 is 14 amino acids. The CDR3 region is CASSRGTSSYEQYF. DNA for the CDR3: TGTGCCAGCAGCAGAGGGACGAGCTCCTACGAGCAGTACTTC.

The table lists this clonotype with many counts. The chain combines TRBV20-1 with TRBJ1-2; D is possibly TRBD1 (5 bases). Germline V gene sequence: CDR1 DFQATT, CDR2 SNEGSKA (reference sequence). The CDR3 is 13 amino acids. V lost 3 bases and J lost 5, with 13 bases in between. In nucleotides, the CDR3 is TGCAGTGCTAGTCCGGGGGGTCAATATGGCTACACCTTC. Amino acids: CSASPGGQYGYTF.

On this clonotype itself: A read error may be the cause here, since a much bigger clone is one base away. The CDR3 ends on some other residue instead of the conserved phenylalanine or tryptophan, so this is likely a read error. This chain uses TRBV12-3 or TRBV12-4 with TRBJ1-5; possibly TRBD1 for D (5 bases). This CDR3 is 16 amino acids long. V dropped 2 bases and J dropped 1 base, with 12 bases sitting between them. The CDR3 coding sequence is TGTGCCAGCAGTTTATCAGGGTTATCGAGCAATCAGCCCCAGCATCTT. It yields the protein CASSLSGLSSNQPQHL.

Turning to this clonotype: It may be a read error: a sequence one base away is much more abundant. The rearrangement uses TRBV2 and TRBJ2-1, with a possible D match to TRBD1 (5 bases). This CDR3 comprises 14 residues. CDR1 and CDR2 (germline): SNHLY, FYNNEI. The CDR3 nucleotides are TGTGCCAGCAGTGAACAGGGATTTTCCAATGAGCAGCTCTTC. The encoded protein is CASSEQGFSNEQLF.

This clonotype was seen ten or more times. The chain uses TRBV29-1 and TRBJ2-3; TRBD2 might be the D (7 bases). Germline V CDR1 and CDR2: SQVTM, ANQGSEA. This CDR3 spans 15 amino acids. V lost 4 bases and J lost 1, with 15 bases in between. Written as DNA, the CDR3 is TGCAGCGTTGTAGGGGGGGAGGGGGGCACAGATACGCAGTATTTT. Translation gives CSVVGGEGGTDTQYF.

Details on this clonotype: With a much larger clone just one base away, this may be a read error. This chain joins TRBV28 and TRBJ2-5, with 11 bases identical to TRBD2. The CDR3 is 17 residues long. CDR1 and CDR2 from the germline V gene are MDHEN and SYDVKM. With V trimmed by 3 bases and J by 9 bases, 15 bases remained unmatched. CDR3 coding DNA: TGTGCCAGCAGTTTTTCAGGGATAGCGGGAGGGCCGGAGGCCCAGTACTTC. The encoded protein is CASSFSGIAGGPEAQYF.

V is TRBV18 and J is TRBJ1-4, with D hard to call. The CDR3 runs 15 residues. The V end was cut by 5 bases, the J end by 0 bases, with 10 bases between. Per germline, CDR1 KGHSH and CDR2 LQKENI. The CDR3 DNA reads TGTGCCAGCTCAACAGCCCCGACAACTAATGAAAAACTGTTTTTT. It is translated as CASSTAPTTNEKLFF.

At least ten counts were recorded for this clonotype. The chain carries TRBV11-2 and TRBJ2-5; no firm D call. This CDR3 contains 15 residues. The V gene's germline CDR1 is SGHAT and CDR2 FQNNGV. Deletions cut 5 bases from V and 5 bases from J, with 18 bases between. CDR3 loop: CASSTGGATGETQYF. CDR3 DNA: TGTGCCAGCAGCACGGGCGGCGCAACCGGGGAGACCCAGTACTTC.

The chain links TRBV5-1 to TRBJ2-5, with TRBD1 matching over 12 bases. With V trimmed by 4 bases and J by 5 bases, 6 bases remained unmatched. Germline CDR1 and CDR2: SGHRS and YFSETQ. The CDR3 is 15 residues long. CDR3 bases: TGCGCCAGCAGCCCCGGGACAGGGGGCTTTGAGACCCAGTACTTC. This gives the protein CASSPGTGGFETQYF.

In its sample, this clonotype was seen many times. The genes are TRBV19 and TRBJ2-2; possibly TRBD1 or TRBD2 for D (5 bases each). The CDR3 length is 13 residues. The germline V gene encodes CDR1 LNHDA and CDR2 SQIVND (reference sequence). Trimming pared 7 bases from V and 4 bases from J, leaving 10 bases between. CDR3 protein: CASTPGPTGELFF. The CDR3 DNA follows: TGTGCCAGTACCCCGGGACCCACCGGGGAGCTGTTTTTT.

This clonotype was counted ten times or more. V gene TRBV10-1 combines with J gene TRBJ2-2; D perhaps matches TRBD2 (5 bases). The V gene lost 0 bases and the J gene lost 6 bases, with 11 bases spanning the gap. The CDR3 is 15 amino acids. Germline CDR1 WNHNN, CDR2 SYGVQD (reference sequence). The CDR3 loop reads CASSESDGIAGELFF. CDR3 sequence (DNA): TGCGCCAGCAGTGAGTCTGACGGGATAGCCGGGGAGCTGTTTTTT.

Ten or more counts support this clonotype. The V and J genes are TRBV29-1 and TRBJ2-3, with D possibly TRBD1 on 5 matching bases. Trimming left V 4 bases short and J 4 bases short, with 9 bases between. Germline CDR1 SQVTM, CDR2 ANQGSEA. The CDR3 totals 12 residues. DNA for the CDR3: TGCAGCGTTGCCACAGGACCAGATACGCAGTATTTT. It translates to CSVATGPDTQYF.

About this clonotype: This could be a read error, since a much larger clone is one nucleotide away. The CDR3 here is CSASRDTNYGYTF. As DNA, the CDR3 is TGCAGCGCTTCTCGAGACACCAACTATGGCTACACCTTC. The chain carries TRBV29-1 and TRBJ1-2; D call uncertain. The germline V and J ends were trimmed by 7 bases and 2 bases, with 14 bases remaining between them. The CDR3 contains 13 residues. Per the germline V gene, CDR1 is SQVTM and CDR2 is ANQGSEA.

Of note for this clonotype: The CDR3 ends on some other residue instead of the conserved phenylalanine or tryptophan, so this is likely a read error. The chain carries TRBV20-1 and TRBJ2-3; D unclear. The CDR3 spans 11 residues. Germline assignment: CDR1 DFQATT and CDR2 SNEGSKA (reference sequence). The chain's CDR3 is CSGLVSDTQYS. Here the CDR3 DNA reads TGTAGTGGTCTAGTGTCAGATACGCAGTATTCT.

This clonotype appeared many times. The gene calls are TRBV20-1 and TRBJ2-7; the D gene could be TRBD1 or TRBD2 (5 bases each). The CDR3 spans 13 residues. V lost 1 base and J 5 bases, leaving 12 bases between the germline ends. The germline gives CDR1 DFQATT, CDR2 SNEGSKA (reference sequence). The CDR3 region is CSARAGARNEQYF. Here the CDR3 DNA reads TGCAGTGCTAGAGCCGGGGCCAGGAACGAGCAGTACTTC.

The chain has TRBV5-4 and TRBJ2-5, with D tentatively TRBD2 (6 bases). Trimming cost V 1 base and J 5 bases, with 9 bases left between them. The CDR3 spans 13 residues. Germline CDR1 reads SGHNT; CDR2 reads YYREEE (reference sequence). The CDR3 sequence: CASSLSGGETQYF. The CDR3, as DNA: TGTGCCAGCAGCTTGTCAGGAGGGGAGACCCAGTACTTC.

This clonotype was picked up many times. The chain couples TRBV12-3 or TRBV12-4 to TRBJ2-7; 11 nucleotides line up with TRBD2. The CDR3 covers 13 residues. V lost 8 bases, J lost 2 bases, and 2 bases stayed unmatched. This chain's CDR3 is CASGTSGPYEQYF. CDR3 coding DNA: TGTGCCAGCGGGACTAGCGGTCCCTACGAGCAGTACTTC.

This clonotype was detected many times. CDR3 in DNA: TGTGCCAGCAGCTCGACAGGGGAGAGAGATACGCAGTATTTT. This encodes CASSSTGERDTQYF. This chain uses TRBV11-3 with TRBJ2-3, with 8 bases fitting TRBD1. The CDR3 covers 14 residues. Germline CDR1 is SGHNT and CDR2 is YENEEA. The J segment lost 5 bases and the V segment lost 4 bases, leaving 5 bases of the junction unmatched.

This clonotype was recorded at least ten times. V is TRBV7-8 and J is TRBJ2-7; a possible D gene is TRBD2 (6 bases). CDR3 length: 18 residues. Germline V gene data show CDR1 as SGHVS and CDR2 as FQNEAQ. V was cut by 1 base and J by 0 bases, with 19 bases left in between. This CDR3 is CASSLVLAAGSSSYEQYF. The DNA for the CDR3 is TGTGCCAGCAGCTTAGTCTTAGCGGCAGGCTCAAGCTCCTACGAGCAGTACTTC.

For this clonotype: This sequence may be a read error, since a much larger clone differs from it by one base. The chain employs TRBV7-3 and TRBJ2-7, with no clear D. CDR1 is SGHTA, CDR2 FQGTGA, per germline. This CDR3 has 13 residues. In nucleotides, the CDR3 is TGTGCCAGCAGCCTAATATTCTCCTGCGAGCAGTACTTC. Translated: CASSLIFSCEQYF.

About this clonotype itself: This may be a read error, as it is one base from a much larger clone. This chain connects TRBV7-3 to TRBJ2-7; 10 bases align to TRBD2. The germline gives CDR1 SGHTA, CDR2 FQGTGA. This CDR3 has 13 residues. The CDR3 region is CASSSGTSDERYF. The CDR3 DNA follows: TGTGCCAGCAGCTCCGGGACTAGCGACGAGCGGTACTTC.

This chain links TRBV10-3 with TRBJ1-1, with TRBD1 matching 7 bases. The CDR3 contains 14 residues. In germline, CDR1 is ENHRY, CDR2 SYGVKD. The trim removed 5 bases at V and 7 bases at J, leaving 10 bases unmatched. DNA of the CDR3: TGTGCCATCAGTACCCGACAGGGTACGTATGAAGCTTTCTTT. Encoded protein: CAISTRQGTYEAFF.

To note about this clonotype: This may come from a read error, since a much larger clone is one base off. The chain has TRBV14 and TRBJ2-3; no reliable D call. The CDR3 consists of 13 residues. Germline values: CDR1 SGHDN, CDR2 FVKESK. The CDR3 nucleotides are TGTGGCAGCAGCCAAGATCTTGAAGATACGCAGTATTTT. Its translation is CGSSQDLEDTQYF. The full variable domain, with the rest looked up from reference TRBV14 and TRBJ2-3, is EAGVTQFPSHSVIEKGQTVTLRCDPISGHDNLYWYRRVMGKEIKFLLHFVKESKQDESGMPNNRFLAERTGGTYSTLKVQPAELEDSGVYFCGSSQDLEDTQYFGPGTRLTVL.

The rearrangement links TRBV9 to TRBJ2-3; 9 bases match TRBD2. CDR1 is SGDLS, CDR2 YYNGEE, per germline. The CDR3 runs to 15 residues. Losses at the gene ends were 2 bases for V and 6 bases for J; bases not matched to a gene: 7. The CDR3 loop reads CASSVSGRSEDTQYF. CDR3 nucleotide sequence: TGTGCCAGCAGCGTCAGCGGGAGGTCTGAGGATACGCAGTATTTT.

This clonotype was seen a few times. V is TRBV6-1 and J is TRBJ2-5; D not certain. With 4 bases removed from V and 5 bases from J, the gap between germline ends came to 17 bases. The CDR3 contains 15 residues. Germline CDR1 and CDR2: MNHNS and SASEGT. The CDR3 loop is CASSAYLDASETQYF. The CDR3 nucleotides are TGTGCCAGCAGTGCCTACTTGGATGCCTCGGAGACCCAGTACTTC.